Sequencing of this T cell receptor beta chain was carried out in a study of blood T cell repertoires in COVID-19. Study information: Acute and convalescent COVID-19 specimens originated in the United States, Italy and Spain. PBMCs, B-cell-depleted T cells, or T cells were the source of the cDNA or gDNA that made up the material.

Original analysis: Amplification with reference gene primers provided the estimates of nucleated cell counts. Libraries were prepared by immunoSEQ multiplex PCR; TCRdb keeps only in-frame clonotypes and omits some of them. V and J calls and clone size are copied from that table; D and trimming were computed from the DNA. The repertoire holds over 300,000 clones, with over 70% as singletons. This receptor was obtained from a woman in her 50s with acute or convalescent COVID-19. Sequences were obtained from peripheral blood.

The CDR3 DNA is TGTGCCAGCAGCTCGCCGGGACTGGGTAACACTGAAGCTTTCTTT. Translated: CASSSPGLGNTEAFF. J is TRBJ1-1 and V is TRBV5-5; tentative D call: TRBD1 (5 bases). The CDR3 runs 15 residues. V was shortened by 3 bases and J by 2 bases, with 14 bases between the two germline ends. CDR1 is SGHKS and CDR2 is YYEKEE in the germline V gene (reference sequence).